The 3 T cell receptor beta chains listed next were all sequenced from one sample in a study of blood T cell repertoires in COVID-19. The data were produced by immunoSEQ multiplex PCR, yet TCRdb's version contains in-frame clones alone and is incomplete. This sample carries about 100,000 clones, roughly 92% of them seen once, and the ten largest clones take over 2%. Material: peripheral blood. All receptors come from a man in his forties or fifties with active COVID-19.

The rearrangement joins TRBV15 to TRBJ2-5; TRBD2 agrees at 9 bases. The CDR3 extends over 17 amino acids. Germline CDR1 reads LNHNV; CDR2 reads YYDKDF (reference sequence). The trim removed 5 bases at V and 5 bases at J, leaving 15 bases unmatched. The CDR3 region has the DNA TGTGCCACCAGCGGGTACACCAAGGGACTAGCCGGCGAGACCCAGTACTTC. The encoded protein is CATSGYTKGLAGETQYF.

The chain is built from TRBV9 and TRBJ1-2; 8 bases align to TRBD1. This CDR3 spans 17 amino acids. V gave up 4 bases and J gave up 2 bases; unmatched junction bases: 13. Germline V CDR1 and CDR2: SGDLS, YYNGEE. Written as DNA, the CDR3 is TGTGCCAGCAGCCCCCAGCCCGGACAGGGTGAAAACTATGGCTACACCTTC. Protein sequence: CASSPQPGQGENYGYTF.

The CDR3 bases are TGTGCCAGCAGCTTTCTGGGTAATCTCAGGTACTCCATGAACACTGAAGCTTTCTTT. This encodes CASSFLGNLRYSMNTEAFF. This chain uses TRBV7-2 with TRBJ1-1; D call uncertain. In germline, CDR1 is SGHTA, CDR2 FQGNSA. The V and J ends lost 3 bases and 0 bases respectively, with 23 bases between them. CDR3 length equals 19 residues.